The 32 T cell receptor beta chains given below trace back to one sample, sequenced in a study of T cells in Graves' hyperthyroidism and ophthalmopathy. Authors of the study amplified TCR beta CDR3 regions from RNA transcripts. TCR CDR3 regions were first amplified by RT-PCR with HTBI primers. TCRdb reprocessed the multiplex PCR reads with MiXCR, giving one entry per CDR3 protein. There are over 700,000 distinct CDR3 sequences in the sample; approximately 18% occur only once, and approximately 16% lies in the top ten. Sequencing was carried out using blood. The receptor set was obtained from a woman between 45 and 65 years old with Graves' hyperthyroidism that later progressed to Graves' ophthalmopathy.

The rearrangement joins TRBV27 to TRBJ1-4; no clear D. Deletions cut 8 bases from V and 3 bases from J, with 16 bases between. CDR1 is MNHEY and CDR2 is SMNVEV in the germline V gene (reference sequence). The CDR3 is made up of 15 amino acids. CDR3 DNA sequence: TGTGCCAGCCTGTCGTTGAGTAGCCCTAATGAAAAACTGTTTTTT. This codes for CASLSLSSPNEKLFF.

The J gene is TRBJ2-3, the V gene TRBV7-9; D is unresolved. CDR1 and CDR2 (germline): SEHNR, FQNEAQ (reference sequence). CDR3 size: 14 residues. Trimming left V 5 bases short and J 5 bases short, with 14 bases between. The CDR3 here is CASSIGPGEDTQYF. Written as DNA, the CDR3 is TGTGCCAGCAGCATTGGACCGGGTGAAGATACGCAGTATTTT. Drawing the rest from reference TRBV7-9 and TRBJ2-3, the complete variable domain is DTGVSQNPRHKITKRGQNVTFRCDPISEHNRLYWYRQTLGQGPEFLTYFQNEAQLEKSRLLSDRFSAERPKGSFSTLEIQRTEQGDSAMYLCASSIGPGEDTQYFGPGTRLTVL.

The chain links TRBV6-1 to TRBJ1-6; the match to TRBD1 covers 9 bases. The CDR3 totals 14 residues. V lost 10 bases, J lost 10 bases, and 11 bases stayed unmatched. In germline, CDR1 is MNHNS, CDR2 SASEGT. The CDR3 DNA sequence: TGTGCCACCGGAACGGGACAGGGTTGGTCACCCCTCCACTTT. Amino acids: CATGTGQGWSPLHF.

The gene calls are TRBV5-4 and TRBJ2-6; 7 bases map to TRBD2. Unmatched junction bases numbered 8, after V lost 6 bases and J lost 5 bases. Germline lookup yields CDR1 SGHNT and CDR2 YYREEE (reference sequence). The CDR3 is 15 amino acids. The CDR3 region is CASTPLGGRANVLTF. The CDR3 bases are TGTGCCAGCACTCCCCTCGGGGGGAGGGCCAACGTCCTGACTTTC.

This clonotype was recorded at least ten times. The V gene is TRBV2, the J gene TRBJ1-3; D not certain. This CDR3 is 15 amino acids long. The germline V gene has CDR1 SNHLY and CDR2 FYNNEI. Trimming shortened V by 3 bases and J by 0 bases, and 9 bases separated the two germline ends. Here the CDR3 reads CASSEVRRSGNTIYF. The CDR3 region has the DNA TGTGCCAGCAGTGAGGTTCGGCGCTCTGGAAACACCATATATTTT.

The chain has TRBV5-5 and TRBJ2-1, with D perhaps matching TRBD2 (6 bases). Trimming took 4 bases from V and 7 from J, leaving 21 bases between them. The CDR3 runs 16 residues. Germline V CDR1 and CDR2: SGHKS, YYEKEE (reference sequence). The CDR3 region has the DNA TGTGCCAGCAGCGGGAGGCGGGTCAGATCCATGAATGAGCAGTTCTTC. The encoded protein is CASSGRRVRSMNEQFF.

The J gene is TRBJ2-6, the V gene TRBV3-1; possible D gene TRBD1, 7 bases. Trimming cost V 0 bases and J 4 bases, with 19 bases left between them. Germline V gene data show CDR1 as LGHDT and CDR2 as YNNKEL (reference sequence). The CDR3 is 19 amino acids. This chain's CDR3 is CASSQDPGGQPGGANVLTF. Here the CDR3 DNA reads TGTGCCAGCAGCCAAGATCCCGGGGGACAGCCGGGAGGGGCCAACGTCCTGACTTTC. Combining the CDR3 with reference TRBV3-1 and TRBJ2-6 gives the whole variable domain DTAVSQTPKYLVTQMGNDKSIKCEQNLGHDTMYWYKQDSKKFLKIMFSYNNKELIINETVPNRFSPKSPDKAHLNLHINSLELGDSAVYFCASSQDPGGQPGGANVLTFGAGSRLTVL.

This clonotype has just a few counts. No conserved phenylalanine or tryptophan ends this CDR3, so it is likely a read error. The chain recombines TRBV12-3 or TRBV12-4 with TRBJ2-1; TRBD2 agrees at 9 bases. V was clipped by 5 bases and J by 9 bases; unmatched bases: 11. The CDR3 is 15 amino acids. Written as DNA, the CDR3 is TGTGCCAGCAGTCCGCAGGGGCGGGGGGGTACTGAGCAGTTCCTC. It yields the protein CASSPQGRGGTEQFL.

This clonotype was seen ten or more times. The V call is TRBV7-8, the J call TRBJ1-5; D gene ambiguous. This CDR3 is 19 amino acids long. Trimming removed 4 bases at V and 2 bases at J, with 24 bases between. Germline CDR1 is SGHVS and CDR2 is FQNEAQ. The CDR3 sequence is CASSYQRVATGDGNQPQHF. DNA of the CDR3: TGTGCCAGCAGCTACCAGCGGGTGGCAACCGGTGATGGCAATCAGCCCCAGCATTTT.

V and J are TRBV4-1 and TRBJ2-4; D gene uncertain. V dropped 5 bases and J dropped 1 base, with 12 bases sitting between them. The germline gives CDR1 MGHRA, CDR2 YSYEKL. The CDR3 contains 15 residues. CDR3 in DNA: TGCGCCAGCAGCGCCGTGTGGGTTGCCAAAAACATTCAGTACTTC. The encoded protein is CASSAVWVAKNIQYF.

This clonotype was seen more than once but under ten times. An end of the junction differs from the germline gene, which may be a read error. The chain has TRBV6-6 and TRBJ1-1; no clear D gene. The length of the CDR3 is 15 residues. Germline CDR1 is MNHNY and CDR2 is SVGAGI (reference sequence). CDR3 protein: CACSYSGSKNTEAFF. In DNA form, the CDR3 reads TGTGCCTGCAGTTACTCGGGCAGTAAGAACACTGAAGCTTTCTTT.

This clonotype was seen a handful of times. The chain uses TRBV12-3 or TRBV12-4 and TRBJ2-3; 11 nucleotides align to TRBD1. V shed 6 bases, J shed 6 bases, and the junction held 8 bases outside the gene matches. The CDR3 has 15 residues. The CDR3 DNA is TGTGCCAGCAGAGAAGGGACAGGGGGTGGGGATACGCAGTATTTT. It is translated as CASREGTGGGDTQYF.

This clonotype has a handful of counts. The V and J genes are TRBV9 and TRBJ1-6; D uncertain. Germline values: CDR1 SGDLS, CDR2 YYNGEE. This CDR3 is built from 15 residues. The V gene lost 2 bases and the J gene lost 9 bases, with 15 bases spanning the gap. The CDR3 bases are TGTGCCAGCAGCGTCGGTCGGTGGGATCTTTCACCCCTCCACTTT. It codes for CASSVGRWDLSPLHF.

This clonotype showed up many times. CDR3 coding DNA: TGTGCCAGCAGTTTCCCTAATGAAAAACTGTTTTTT. Protein sequence: CASSFPNEKLFF. The rearrangement uses TRBV12-3 or TRBV12-4 and TRBJ1-4; D call uncertain. V lost 3 bases to trimming and J lost 3 bases, with 2 bases between them. The CDR3 is 12 residues long.

V gene TRBV19 combines with J gene TRBJ1-1; the D gene is possibly TRBD1 (5 bases). V gave up 9 bases and J gave up 0 bases, with 11 bases separating them. The CDR3 is 13 amino acids. Germline values: CDR1 LNHDA, CDR2 SQIVND (reference sequence). This chain's CDR3 is CASRTTLNTEAFF. As DNA, the CDR3 is TGTGCCAGCCGGACAACCTTGAACACTGAAGCTTTCTTT.

Ten or more counts support this clonotype. V gene TRBV5-1 combines with J gene TRBJ1-1; the D gene is possibly TRBD1 (5 bases). CDR1 SGHRS and CDR2 YFSETQ come from the germline V gene. V gave up 3 bases and J gave up 8 bases, with 17 bases separating them. This CDR3 is 14 amino acids long. CDR3 residues: CASSSTQGGTEAFF. Here the CDR3 DNA reads TGCGCCAGCAGCTCGACCCAGGGTGGGACGGAAGCTTTCTTT. Complete variable domain (other parts from reference TRBV5-1 and TRBJ1-1): KAGVTQTPRYLIKTRGQQVTLSCSPISGHRSVSWYQQTPGQGLQFLFEYFSETQRNKGNFPGRFSGRQFSNSRSEMNVSTLELGDSALYLCASSSTQGGTEAFFGQGTRLTVV.

The genes are TRBV4-1 and TRBJ2-3; TRBD2 agrees at 9 bases. CDR3 length equals 15 residues. V shed 4 bases, J shed 2 bases, and the junction held 4 bases outside the gene matches. CDR1 MGHRA and CDR2 YSYEKL come from the germline V gene. CDR3 sequence: CASSPRLADTDTQYF. DNA for the CDR3: TGCGCCAGCAGCCCTCGACTAGCGGACACAGATACGCAGTATTTT.

In its sample, this clonotype was seen a few times. The genes are TRBV7-2 and TRBJ1-2; TRBD1 aligns across 8 bases. The ends lost 8 bases at V and 2 bases at J; junction bases unmatched: 13. The CDR3 is 16 residues long. CDR1 is SGHTA, CDR2 FQGNSA, per germline. CDR3 residues: CASGPTTGDVNYGYTF. CDR3 in DNA: TGTGCCAGCGGCCCGACGACAGGGGATGTAAACTATGGCTACACCTTC.

There are many counts of this clonotype. This chain uses TRBV20-1 with TRBJ2-5; TRBD1 is a possible D gene (6 bases). With 3 bases removed from V and 4 bases from J, the gap between germline ends came to 12 bases. The CDR3 covers 13 residues. Per the germline V gene, CDR1 is DFQATT and CDR2 is SNEGSKA (reference sequence). The CDR3 is CSARGALRETQYF. In DNA, the CDR3 is TGCAGTGCTAGGGGGGCCTTAAGAGAGACCCAGTACTTC.

V gene TRBV27 combines with J gene TRBJ2-3, with 7 positions matching TRBD2. The CDR3 runs to 15 residues. Germline values: CDR1 MNHEY, CDR2 SMNVEV (reference sequence). V shed 5 bases and J 2 bases; nucleotides not matched to a gene: 7. In nucleotides, the CDR3 is TGTGCCAGCAGTCTAACTAGCGAACCCACAGATACGCAGTATTTT. This encodes CASSLTSEPTDTQYF.

Many counts were recorded for this clonotype. This chain uses TRBV30 with TRBJ2-7, with D unclear. CDR3 length equals 12 residues. Trimming cost V 1 base and J 6 bases, with 10 bases left between them. Germline V gene data show CDR1 as GTSNPN and CDR2 as SVGIG (reference sequence). CDR3 in amino acids: CAWSGAFSEQYF. CDR3 bases: TGTGCCTGGAGTGGGGCGTTTTCCGAGCAGTACTTC.

This sequence joins TRBV24-1 and TRBJ1-2, with D unresolved. V was clipped by 5 bases and J by 5 bases, with 8 bases between them. The CDR3 runs to 12 residues. In germline, CDR1 is KGHDR, CDR2 SFDVKD. The CDR3 is CATSASGYGYTF. The CDR3 bases are TGTGCCACCAGTGCGTCGGGGTATGGCTACACCTTC.

This clonotype has only a few counts. The rearrangement uses TRBV5-4 and TRBJ2-7, with TRBD1 as a possible D gene (5 bases). Germline CDR1 SGHNT, CDR2 YYREEE (reference sequence). The ends were cut back, 4 bases at V and 0 bases at J, with 14 bases in the middle. The CDR3 loop spans 15 amino acids. The CDR3 loop is CASSLTPGNSYEQYF. The CDR3 DNA sequence: TGTGCCAGCAGCCTTACCCCAGGGAACTCCTACGAGCAGTACTTC.

This chain connects TRBV12-3 or TRBV12-4 to TRBJ1-1; D unresolved. There are 13 residues in the CDR3. The germline V and J ends were trimmed by 3 bases and 6 bases, with 11 bases remaining between them. As DNA, the CDR3 is TGTGCCAGCAGTTTCACCCCCGAAGCTGAAGCTTTCTTT. It encodes CASSFTPEAEAFF.

The table lists this clonotype with a few counts. The chain carries TRBV27 and TRBJ1-2; no clear D. This CDR3 spans 17 amino acids. V lost 5 bases to trimming and J lost 6 bases, with 25 bases between them. The V gene's germline CDR1 is MNHEY and CDR2 SMNVEV (reference sequence). In nucleotides, the CDR3 is TGTGCCAGCAGTCTGACAAGCCCTCGAGGTTTGGTGCATGGCTACACCTTC. It yields the protein CASSLTSPRGLVHGYTF.

The rearrangement links TRBV5-1 to TRBJ1-1; the D gene is possibly TRBD1 (6 bases). The CDR3 has 13 residues. The germline V gene encodes CDR1 SGHRS and CDR2 YFSETQ. Trimming cost V 3 bases and J 5 bases, with 11 bases left between them. The CDR3 spells CASSWTVGTEAFF. The CDR3 DNA sequence: TGCGCCAGCAGCTGGACAGTTGGAACTGAAGCTTTCTTT. The whole variable domain, filled in from reference TRBV5-1 and TRBJ1-1, reads KAGVTQTPRYLIKTRGQQVTLSCSPISGHRSVSWYQQTPGQGLQFLFEYFSETQRNKGNFPGRFSGRQFSNSRSEMNVSTLELGDSALYLCASSWTVGTEAFFGQGTRLTVV.

J is TRBJ2-6 and V is TRBV18; 8 positions agree with TRBD1. The CDR3 has 18 amino acids. J was trimmed by 4 bases and V by 3 bases; bases with no gene match: 11. Germline values: CDR1 KGHSH, CDR2 LQKENI. The CDR3 DNA is TGTGCCAGCTCACCCGGACAGGGTAGTTCATCCGGGGCCAACGTCCTGACTTTC. This sequence encodes CASSPGQGSSSGANVLTF. The full variable domain, its missing parts supplied by reference TRBV18 and TRBJ2-6, is NAGVMQNPRHLVRRRGQEARLRCSPMKGHSHVYWYRQLPEEGLKFMVYLQKENIIDESGMPKERFSAEFPKEGPSILRIQQVVRGDSAAYFCASSPGQGSSSGANVLTFGAGSRLTVL.

The V and J genes are TRBV9 and TRBJ2-1; no reliable D call. The CDR3 extends over 13 amino acids. Germline CDR1 reads SGDLS; CDR2 reads YYNGEE. Trimming stripped 0 bases from V and 6 bases from J, with 7 bases between. The CDR3 sequence: CASSVGLVNEQFF. The CDR3 DNA reads as TGTGCCAGCAGCGTAGGCCTAGTCAATGAGCAGTTCTTC.

This clonotype was seen repeatedly, ten times or more. V and J are TRBV27 and TRBJ1-1; perhaps TRBD1 as D (5 bases). The CDR3 sequence is 15 residues long. Per the germline V gene, CDR1 is MNHEY and CDR2 is SMNVEV (reference sequence). V was pared by 2 bases and J by 0 bases, with 10 bases between. As DNA, the CDR3 is TGTGCCAGCAGTTTAAGGTGGGGGATGAACACTGAAGCTTTCTTT. Residues: CASSLRWGMNTEAFF.

This clonotype showed up many times. The chain is built from TRBV6-2 or TRBV6-3 and TRBJ2-5; 9 positions agree with TRBD2. The CDR3 runs to 16 residues. The germline V gene has CDR1 MNHEY and CDR2 SVGEGT. With V trimmed by 6 bases and J by 1 base, 9 bases remained unmatched. The CDR3 sequence is CASRRKLAGLQETQYF. CDR3 DNA: TGTGCCAGCAGAAGGAAGCTAGCGGGGCTCCAAGAGACCCAGTACTTC.

This clonotype was observed at least ten times. J is TRBJ2-2 and V is TRBV11-2; D may be TRBD1 or TRBD2 (5 bases each). Germline lookup yields CDR1 SGHAT and CDR2 FQNNGV. With 6 bases removed from V and 0 bases from J, the gap between germline ends came to 14 bases. The CDR3 contains 16 residues. The CDR3 DNA follows: TGTGCCAGCAGGGGGGATTACGGATCGAACACCGGGGAGCTGTTTTTT. Translating gives CASRGDYGSNTGELFF.

This clonotype was detected only a few times. The chain recombines TRBV5-1 with TRBJ1-5; 8 nucleotides match TRBD1. Germline CDR1 reads SGHRS; CDR2 reads YFSETQ. This CDR3 region has 13 residues. J lost 9 bases, V lost 4 bases, and 6 bases had no gene match. CDR3 nucleotides: TGCGCCAGCAGCGAAGGACAGGGCCGGCCCCAGCATTTT. Protein sequence: CASSEGQGRPQHF.